Listed below are T cell receptor beta chains from one sample, sequenced in a study of blood T cell repertoires in COVID-19. Generated by immunoSEQ multiplex PCR, the TCRdb table keeps only in-frame clones and is missing some. The sample shows under 200,000 clones, less than 90% of them seen only once. Sequenced material: peripheral blood. These receptor sequences come from a man in his 60s with acute or convalescent COVID-19. The CDR3 runs from the conserved cysteine through the conserved F or W. The order of the fields is J gene, clone size, D gene, V gene, CDR3 DNA, CDR3 protein. The D gene is left open where the match is weak. Rows give clone size only sometimes, using once, few, many, or a class for an expanded clone.

TRBJ2-1 | NA | TRBD2 | TRBV11-3 | TGTGCCAGCAGCTTAGGCGGGACTAGCAATGAGCAGTTCTTC | CASSLGGTSNEQFF
TRBJ1-1 | NA | NA | TRBV19 | TGTGCCAGTAGTGAACAGGAGATGAACACTGAAGCTTTCTTT | CASSEQEMNTEAFF
TRBJ2-1 | NA | NA | TRBV10-3 | TGTGCCATCAGTGATGGGGGCGGGGGTCCTTACAATGAGCAGTTCTTC | CAISDGGGGPYNEQFF
TRBJ2-1 | once | NA | TRBV3-1/TRBV3-2 | TGTGCCAGCAGCGAACGGAGCGGAGATAGAAAACGCAATGAGCAGTTCTTC | CASSERSGDRKRNEQFF
TRBJ1-1 | NA | NA | TRBV5-4 | TGTGCCAGCAGCGGCGGGGGTCGTTGGAACACTGAAGCTTTCTTT | CASSGGGRWNTEAFF
TRBJ1-6 | NA | NA | TRBV4-2 | TGTGCCAGCAGCCAACGGGACTTCAATTCACCCCTCCACTTT | CASSQRDFNSPLHF
TRBJ1-1 | NA | TRBD1 | TRBV5-4 | TGTGCCAGCAGCTCCCCACAGGGGGTCGGTTGGTCGACTGAAGCTTTCTTT | CASSSPQGVGWSTEAFF
TRBJ1-2 | NA | NA | TRBV5-1 | TGCGCCAGCAGCCGGAATCAGGCAGGGAATGGCTACACCTTC | CASSRNQAGNGYTF
TRBJ1-1 | NA | TRBD1 | TRBV19 | TGTGCCAGTACTTTTGACAGGGGTACTGAAGCTTTCTTT | CASTFDRGTEAFF
TRBJ2-7 | NA | TRBD2 | TRBV11-3 | TGTGCCAGCAGCCGACTGGGAGGGAGCGCCTACGAGCAGTACTTC | CASSRLGGSAYEQYF
TRBJ1-3 | NA | NA | TRBV9 | TGTGCCAGCAGCGTCGACAGCAGCTCTGGAAACACCATATATTTT | CASSVDSSSGNTIYF
TRBJ1-2 | NA | NA | TRBV28 | TGTGCCACCTTTATCGATGGCTACACCTTC | CATFIDGYTF
TRBJ1-2 | NA | NA | TRBV7-2 | TGTGCCAGCAGCTTAGTGGGTCGGACAGAGCCAGGGGGCTACACCTTC | CASSLVGRTEPGGYTF
TRBJ2-2 | once | TRBD2 | TRBV24-1 | TGTGCCACCAGGGGACTAGCGGGGAGCGGGGAGCTGTTTTTT | CATRGLAGSGELFF
TRBJ2-7 | NA | NA | TRBV4-3 | TGCGCCAGCAGCCAAGAATTAACAGCCTACGAGCAGTACTTC | CASSQELTAYEQYF
TRBJ2-7 | NA | TRBD2 | TRBV14 | TGTGCCAGCAGCCACCGCGGACTAGCGGGAGGGAACGAGCAGTACTTC | CASSHRGLAGGNEQYF
TRBJ2-3 | once | TRBD2 | TRBV7-3 | TGTGCCAGCAGCTTAACTAGCGGGGCGGATACGCAGTATTTT | CASSLTSGADTQYF
TRBJ2-1 | NA | NA | TRBV7-2 | TGTGCCAGCAGCATCCCTTTGCCGAGCTCCTACAATGAGCAGTTCTTC | CASSIPLPSSYNEQFF
TRBJ1-2 | NA | TRBD1 | TRBV11-2 | TGTGCCAGCAGCCCGGGGACAGGCGATGGCTACACCTTC | CASSPGTGDGYTF
TRBJ1-3 | NA | NA | TRBV5-4 | TGTGCCAGCAGTCCCGGACGGGGCTCTGGAAACACCATATATTTT | CASSPGRGSGNTIYF
TRBJ1-1 | NA | TRBD1 | TRBV6-2/TRBV6-3 | TGTGCCAGCAGTTACTCGTCGGGACAGGGGGACACTGAAGCTTTCTTT | CASSYSSGQGDTEAFF
TRBJ2-7 | NA | NA | TRBV7-2 | TGTGCCAGCAGCCAATCCAGGGGAATCTCCTACGAGCAGTACTTC | CASSQSRGISYEQYF
TRBJ2-1 | NA | TRBD2 | TRBV30 | TGTGCCTGGAGTATTAGCGGGTTTTACAATGAGCAGTTCTTC | CAWSISGFYNEQFF
TRBJ1-2 | NA | TRBD1 | TRBV30 | TGTGCCTGGAGTTATTTGACAGGGGGGTATGGCTACACCTTC | CAWSYLTGGYGYTF
TRBJ2-2 | NA | TRBD1 | TRBV25-1 | TGTGCCAGCAGTGGGACAGGGTTTTTCGGGGAGCTGTTTTTT | CASSGTGFFGELFF
TRBJ1-4 | NA | TRBD1 | TRBV7-9 | TGTGCCAGCAGCCTCGGGACAGGGGGCATGAGGGAAAAACTGTTTTTT | CASSLGTGGMREKLFF
TRBJ2-1 | NA | TRBD2 | TRBV5-5 | TGTGCCAGCAGCTCCGTTCTAGCGGGAGGTAGCGAGCAGTTCTTC | CASSSVLAGGSEQFF
TRBJ1-3 | NA | NA | TRBV9 | TGTGCCAGCAGCGTATCCAGGGGAAACACCATATATTTT | CASSVSRGNTIYF
TRBJ1-2 | NA | TRBD1 | TRBV27 | TGTGCCAGCCCTTCATTGAGGACAGGCGAATATGGCTACACCTTC | CASPSLRTGEYGYTF
TRBJ2-3 | NA | TRBD1 | TRBV27 | TGTGCCAGCTCTTCCTACAGGGGCCCAAGCACAGATACGCAGTATTTT | CASSSYRGPSTDTQYF